This passage covers 32 T cell receptor beta chains from one sample sequenced in a study of early T cells in non-severe SARS-CoV-2 infection. A single record per CDR3 protein comes from TCRdb applying MiXCR to the 5' RACE reads. The data show tens of thousands of distinct CDR3 sequences, 5.5% to 7% seen once. Sequenced input: whole blood. These receptor sequences come from an adult who was a healthcare worker with PCR-confirmed SARS-CoV-2 infection or an uninfected control (not recorded which).

The V and J genes are TRBV20-1 and TRBJ2-1; D unresolved. Trimming took 6 bases from V and 0 from J, leaving 9 bases between them. The germline CDR1 and CDR2 sequences are DFQATT and SNEGSKA (reference sequence). This CDR3 comprises 13 residues. CDR3 bases: TGCAGTGCCAGTCCGATCTCCTACAATGAGCAGTTCTTC. It specifies CSASPISYNEQFF.

CDR3 region: CSASQHNSGANVLTF. CDR3 in DNA: TGCAGTGCTAGCCAACACAACTCTGGGGCCAACGTCCTGACTTTC. This chain uses TRBV20-1 with TRBJ2-6; D remains unclear. CDR3 size: 15 residues. CDR1 is DFQATT, CDR2 SNEGSKA, per germline (reference sequence). V lost 3 bases and J 0 bases, leaving 9 bases between the germline ends.

This clonotype was found many times. The V and J genes are TRBV20-1 and TRBJ1-5, with 7 bases that match TRBD1. The CDR3 length is 15 residues. The V and J ends lost 3 bases and 3 bases, in that order; junction bases with no gene match: 8. CDR1 DFQATT and CDR2 SNEGSKA come from the germline V gene (reference sequence). As DNA, the CDR3 is TGCAGTGCTAGGGCCCAAGACAGGGACAATCAGCCCCAGCATTTT. It translates to CSARAQDRDNQPQHF.

This clonotype was seen many times. DNA of the CDR3: TGCGCCAGCAGAGCGGGGGGGGCCACAGATACGCAGTATTTT. Its translation is CASRAGGATDTQYF. The chain carries TRBV10-1 and TRBJ2-3; 10 bases map to TRBD2. The CDR3 has 14 amino acids. CDR1 is WNHNN and CDR2 is SYGVQD in the germline V gene (reference sequence). V lost 6 bases to trimming and J lost 2 bases; unmatched junction nucleotides: 2.

This clonotype was counted at least ten times. This chain joins TRBV28 and TRBJ2-7; 11 bases are shared with TRBD1. The CDR3 has 16 residues. Looked up from germline, CDR1 is MDHEN and CDR2 is SYDVKM. With 5 bases clipped from V and 1 base from J, the junction kept 7 bases outside the gene matches. For the CDR3, the DNA is TGTGCCAGCAGTCCACCGGGACAGGGGGGGTCCTACGAGCAGTACTTC. It translates to CASSPPGQGGSYEQYF.

The sample holds a few counts of this clonotype. V gene TRBV6-2 or TRBV6-3 combines with J gene TRBJ2-4; D ambiguous. CDR1 and CDR2 from the germline V gene are MNHEY and SVGEGT. Deletions cut 7 bases from V and 4 bases from J, with 14 bases between. CDR3 length: 14 amino acids. CDR3 DNA: TGTGCCAGCACGGAATACGTTGAAAAAAACATTCAGTACTTC. Translating gives CASTEYVEKNIQYF.

This clonotype occurred many times. This chain links TRBV16 with TRBJ1-1; the match to TRBD1 covers 7 bases. The CDR3 length is 16 residues. V shed 4 bases, J shed 4 bases, and the junction held 12 bases outside the gene matches. Looked up from germline, CDR1 is KGHSY and CDR2 is FQNENV. The CDR3 loop is CASSLPEKGAGTEAFF. The CDR3 DNA sequence: TGTGCCAGCAGCCTCCCGGAGAAGGGGGCTGGCACTGAAGCTTTCTTT. Full variable domain (remainder filled in from reference TRBV16 and TRBJ1-1): GEEVAQTPKHLVRGEGQKAKLYCAPIKGHSYVFWYQQVLKNEFKFLISFQNENVFDETGMPKERFSAKCLPNSPCSLEIQATKLEDSAVYFCASSLPEKGAGTEAFFGQGTRLTVV.

The sample holds many counts of this clonotype. The chain employs TRBV28 and TRBJ2-5; tentatively, D is TRBD2 (5 bases). V was cut by 5 bases and J by 4 bases, with 17 bases left in between. Per germline, CDR1 MDHEN and CDR2 SYDVKM. The CDR3 loop spans 15 amino acids. This chain's CDR3 is CASSPSGVTPETQYF. The DNA of the CDR3 is TGTGCCAGCAGTCCGTCCGGGGTCACCCCAGAGACCCAGTACTTC.

The CDR3 protein is CASSLAPREVRTGELFF. The CDR3 DNA follows: TGTGCCAGCAGTTTAGCGCCGCGGGAGGTTCGCACCGGGGAGCTGTTTTTT. The chain joins TRBV12-3 or TRBV12-4 to TRBJ2-2, with 8 bases fitting TRBD2. The ends lost 0 bases at V and 4 bases at J; junction bases unmatched: 7. The CDR3 has 17 amino acids.

This clonotype was observed many times. The chain combines TRBV29-1 with TRBJ1-2, with D maybe TRBD1 (6 bases). Germline V lookup: CDR1 SQVTM, CDR2 ANQGSEA. V lost 6 bases to trimming and J lost 0 bases, with 14 bases between them. The CDR3 is made up of 14 amino acids. The chain's CDR3 is CSVAQGTTNYGYTF. For the CDR3, the DNA is TGCAGCGTCGCCCAGGGGACGACTAACTATGGCTACACCTTC.

The sample holds many counts of this clonotype. The rearrangement joins TRBV5-6 to TRBJ1-5, with TRBD1 identical over 8 bases. V was clipped by 0 bases and J by 5 bases; unmatched bases: 7. The germline V gene encodes CDR1 SGHDT and CDR2 YYEEEE. CDR3 length: 16 amino acids. The CDR3, as DNA: TGTGCCAGCAGCTTGGGGGGACAGGCCAGGGATCAGCCCCAGCATTTT. Translating it yields CASSLGGQARDQPQHF.

This clonotype showed up many times. This rearrangement joins TRBV7-9 to TRBJ2-1; 9 bases line up with TRBD2. The CDR3 runs to 17 residues. Germline-derived CDR1 and CDR2 are SEHNR and FQNEAQ (reference sequence). V was pared by 2 bases and J by 5 bases, with 10 bases of the junction left unmatched. This CDR3 is CASSLWASGNFDNEQFF. The CDR3 coding sequence is TGTGCCAGCAGCTTATGGGCTAGCGGGAATTTCGACAATGAGCAGTTCTTC.

This clonotype was counted many times. The chain is built from TRBV5-1 and TRBJ1-1; a weak D match, TRBD1 (5 bases). CDR1 is SGHRS and CDR2 is YFSETQ in the germline V gene. This CDR3 has 15 amino acids. Between the trimmed V and J ends, which lost 7 bases and 2 bases, there was a span of 18 bases. The CDR3: CASSPRGRTNTEAFF. CDR3 DNA sequence: TGCGCCAGCTCCCCTCGGGGACGGACTAACACTGAAGCTTTCTTT.

The table lists this clonotype with many counts. The chain couples TRBV9 to TRBJ2-7; no firm D call. The CDR3 is 17 residues long. Germline loops: CDR1 SGDLS, CDR2 YYNGEE. Trimming removed 2 bases from V and 0 bases from J, with 18 bases in between. The CDR3 DNA reads as TGTGCCAGCAGCGTTAGCCACATTGCCCCTAACTCCTACGAGCAGTACTTC. Encoded protein: CASSVSHIAPNSYEQYF.

This clonotype was seen more than once but under ten times. A read error is likely, as this CDR3 ends without the conserved phenylalanine or tryptophan. J is TRBJ2-1 and V is TRBV20-1; 12 nucleotides match TRBD2. The V gene end was trimmed by 1 base and the J gene end by 9 bases; junction bases not matched to a gene: 4. Germline V CDR1 and CDR2: DFQATT, SNEGSKA (reference sequence). The CDR3 covers 14 residues. The CDR3 region is CSARGLAGAGEQFV. The CDR3 DNA follows: TGCAGTGCTAGAGGACTAGCGGGAGCGGGTGAGCAGTTCGTC.

This clonotype was seen at least ten times. The rearrangement joins TRBV10-1 to TRBJ2-1; the D is unclear. The CDR3 contains 18 residues. The V and J ends lost 0 bases and 0 bases respectively, with 15 bases between them. Germline CDR1 reads WNHNN; CDR2 reads SYGVQD (reference sequence). CDR3 in DNA: TGCGCCAGCAGTGAGTCGAAGCGCTTCGCGAGCTCCTACAATGAGCAGTTCTTC. Residues: CASSESKRFASSYNEQFF.

This clonotype was counted many times. The rearrangement links TRBV27 to TRBJ1-1, with 7 bases fitting TRBD1. CDR3 length equals 15 residues. Germline CDR1 MNHEY, CDR2 SMNVEV (reference sequence). J gave up 1 base and V 5 bases, and 7 bases lay outside the gene matches. The CDR3 sequence is CASSLWTGRNTEAFF. In DNA, the CDR3 is TGTGCCAGCAGTCTCTGGACAGGAAGGAACACTGAAGCTTTCTTT.

The rearrangement links TRBV2 to TRBJ2-6; D possibly corresponds to TRBD2 (5 bases). CDR3 size: 16 residues. Germline CDR1 is SNHLY and CDR2 is FYNNEI. V shed 3 bases and J shed 0 bases, with 9 bases lying between them. The CDR3 DNA reads as TGTGCCAGCAGTGACGGACTGGGCTCTGGGGCCAACGTCCTGACTTTC. Amino acids: CASSDGLGSGANVLTF.

This clonotype was picked up a small number of times. The CDR3 loop reads CASSLTLRTDSNEKLFF. The CDR3 DNA sequence: TGTGCCAGCAGTCTTACACTAAGGACAGACTCTAATGAAAAACTGTTTTTT. The gene calls are TRBV7-9 and TRBJ1-4, with a weak D call TRBD1 (6 bases). Germline CDR1 and CDR2: SEHNR and FQNEAQ (reference sequence). Trimming took 6 bases from V and 3 from J, leaving 20 bases between them. CDR3 length: 17 residues.

Only a few counts were recorded for this clonotype. The genes are TRBV2 and TRBJ2-3; 11 bases are shared with TRBD2. Germline V lookup: CDR1 SNHLY, CDR2 FYNNEI. CDR3 length: 17 amino acids. The V gene end was trimmed by 6 bases and the J gene end by 0 bases; junction bases not matched to a gene: 8. The CDR3 loop is CASRGGLAEPSTDTQYF. The CDR3 DNA is TGTGCCAGCAGGGGGGGACTAGCGGAACCTAGCACAGATACGCAGTATTTT. The full variable domain, with the rest looked up from reference TRBV2 and TRBJ2-3, is EPEVTQTPSHQVTQMGQEVILRCVPISNHLYFYWYRQILGQKVEFLVSFYNNEISEKSEIFDDQFSVERPDGSNFTLKIRSTKLEDSAMYFCASRGGLAEPSTDTQYFGPGTRLTVL.

J is TRBJ2-7 and V is TRBV20-1; 11 nucleotides line up with TRBD2. The V and J ends lost 1 base and 9 bases, in that order; junction bases with no gene match: 8. The CDR3 length is 14 residues. Germline V gene sequence: CDR1 DFQATT, CDR2 SNEGSKA (reference sequence). In DNA, the CDR3 is TGCAGTGCTAGAGGACTAGCGGGGACTGTGGGGCAGTACTTC. Its protein is CSARGLAGTVGQYF.

This clonotype has more than one count but fewer than ten. The V gene is TRBV7-9, the J gene TRBJ1-1; D perhaps matches TRBD1 (6 bases). The germline V gene has CDR1 SEHNR and CDR2 FQNEAQ (reference sequence). V shed 1 base and J shed 2 bases, with 11 bases lying between them. The CDR3 totals 15 residues. CDR3 amino acids: CASSLDSGANTEAFF. The CDR3, as DNA: TGTGCCAGCAGCTTAGATTCAGGGGCCAACACTGAAGCTTTCTTT.

This clonotype showed up many times. The V and J genes are TRBV5-1 and TRBJ1-1; TRBD1 matches 9 bases. V trimming: 4 bases; J trimming: 6 bases; junction bases outside the gene matches: 4. Germline-derived CDR1 and CDR2 are SGHRS and YFSETQ. The CDR3 has 13 residues. CDR3 nucleotide sequence: TGCGCCAGCAGCGTACGGACAGGGGCTGAAGCTTTCTTT. Translating it yields CASSVRTGAEAFF. Full variable domain (rest looked up from reference TRBV5-1 and TRBJ1-1): KAGVTQTPRYLIKTRGQQVTLSCSPISGHRSVSWYQQTPGQGLQFLFEYFSETQRNKGNFPGRFSGRQFSNSRSEMNVSTLELGDSALYLCASSVRTGAEAFFGQGTRLTVV.

This chain connects TRBV15 to TRBJ2-7, with 9 bases fitting TRBD2. This CDR3 has 15 amino acids. V was pared by 0 bases and J by 8 bases, with 8 bases of the junction left unmatched. CDR1 is LNHNV, CDR2 YYDKDF, per germline (reference sequence). The DNA of the CDR3 is TGTGCCACCAGCAGAGATTTAGCGGGAGATTCTCAGCAGTACTTC. This gives the protein CATSRDLAGDSQQYF.

This sequence joins TRBV19 and TRBJ2-2; D not resolved. V was clipped by 9 bases and J by 4 bases, with 12 bases between them. Germline V gene sequence: CDR1 LNHDA, CDR2 SQIVND (reference sequence). This CDR3 has 13 residues. CDR3 loop: CARLLVPTGELFF. The DNA for the CDR3 is TGTGCCAGGCTCCTAGTTCCCACCGGGGAGCTGTTTTTT. Full variable domain (remainder filled in from reference TRBV19 and TRBJ2-2): DGGITQSPKYLFRKEGQNVTLSCEQNLNHDAMYWYRQDPGQGLRLIYYSQIVNDFQKGDIAEGYSVSREKKESFPLTVTSAQKNPTAFYLCARLLVPTGELFFGEGSRLTVL.

This clonotype was seen repeatedly, ten times or more. V gene TRBV12-3 or TRBV12-4 combines with J gene TRBJ2-7, with a possible D match to TRBD2 (6 bases). Trimming removed 11 bases from V and 3 bases from J, with 8 bases in between. The CDR3 is made up of 10 amino acids. The CDR3 nucleotides are TGTGCCTCGGGGGACTACGAGCAGTACTTC. It is translated as CASGDYEQYF.

This clonotype was found a few times. The chain couples TRBV12-3 or TRBV12-4 to TRBJ2-1, with D maybe TRBD1 (6 bases). V was pared by 5 bases and J by 8 bases, with 13 bases between. The CDR3 is 13 amino acids. The CDR3 reads CASSLPDSDEQFF. The CDR3 bases are TGTGCCAGCAGTCTTCCGGACAGCGATGAGCAGTTCTTC.

This clonotype appeared many times. The genes are TRBV20-1 and TRBJ2-7, with D unresolved. From germline, CDR1 is DFQATT and CDR2 SNEGSKA (reference sequence). The CDR3 consists of 12 residues. Trimming stripped 5 bases from V and 2 bases from J, with 10 bases between. The CDR3 region has the DNA TGCAGTGCTCCGACGAAGACCTACGAGCAGTACTTC. It codes for CSAPTKTYEQYF.

This clonotype ranks as large. The V and J genes are TRBV6-4 and TRBJ1-1; D may be TRBD1 (5 bases). The germline V and J ends were trimmed by 2 bases and 1 base, with 5 bases remaining between them. Germline V CDR1 and CDR2: MRHNA, SNTAGT. There are 13 residues in the CDR3. The CDR3 protein is CASSDRGNTEAFF. For the CDR3, the DNA is TGTGCCAGCAGTGACAGGGGGAACACTGAAGCTTTCTTT.

V and J are TRBV20-1 and TRBJ2-3; D is perhaps TRBD1 or TRBD2 (6 bases each). The ends were cut back, 0 bases at V and 5 bases at J, with 12 bases in the middle. This CDR3 has 14 amino acids. The germline CDR1 and CDR2 sequences are DFQATT and SNEGSKA (reference sequence). CDR3 DNA: TGCAGTGCTAGAGATAGACTAGGGGGAGATACGCAGTATTTT. Its translation is CSARDRLGGDTQYF.

This clonotype was observed many times. V and J are TRBV27 and TRBJ1-5, with D tentatively TRBD1 (6 bases). The CDR3 consists of 16 residues. Germline V gene data show CDR1 as MNHEY and CDR2 as SMNVEV (reference sequence). Trimming removed 6 bases from V and 5 bases from J, with 20 bases in between. CDR3 nucleotide sequence: TGTGCCAGCAGCCCAGGAATTAACAGGGATCATCAGCCCCAGCATTTT. It encodes CASSPGINRDHQPQHF.

Ten or more counts support this clonotype. This chain uses TRBV27 with TRBJ1-1, with D unresolved. V lost 3 bases and J 4 bases, leaving 18 bases between the germline ends. The CDR3 is 16 amino acids. Germline V gives CDR1 MNHEY, CDR2 SMNVEV (reference sequence). The CDR3 DNA follows: TGTGCCAGCAGTTTCTCGTCTGCCCAGCTAGGCACTGAAGCTTTCTTT. Translation: CASSFSSAQLGTEAFF.